The entry below describes one T cell receptor beta chain. TCRdb reanalysed the 5' RACE reads using MiXCR and keeps one entry per CDR3 protein. This sample has about 190,000 distinct CDR3 sequences, with 27% found just once. This entry is derived from a study of T-cell memory formation after mild COVID-19. CDR3 length: 17 amino acids. The V gene lost 0 bases and the J gene lost 4 bases, with 17 bases spanning the gap. Germline CDR1 SEHNR, CDR2 FQNEAQ (reference sequence). Material: PBMCs or a T cell subset sorted from them (not recorded which). The receptor was isolated from an adult woman who had mild COVID-19 (a few samples of this study predate the infection). Cell type and time point are not known. The chain is built from TRBV7-9 and TRBJ2-3, with D perhaps matching TRBD2 (6 bases). CDR3 nucleotide sequence: TGTGCCAGCAGCTTAGCGCGTAGCGGCGCGAGTGCAGATACGCAGTATTTT. Its translation is CASSLARSGASADTQYF.